The sequence of this TCR beta chain was determined in a study of T cell changes during pregnancy in multiple sclerosis. Sequencing was performed with immunoSEQ multiplex PCR; in TCRdb, only in-frame clones are kept and a portion is missing. Altogether about 44,000 clones are present, roughly 92% being singletons, with the ten largest covering roughly 0.7%. The V and J ends lost 9 bases and 4 bases respectively, with 12 bases between them. From germline, CDR1 is LNHDA and CDR2 SQIVND (reference sequence). The CDR3 runs 12 residues. This clone was observed once. This receptor was taken from a female donor with multiple sclerosis, enrolled in a pregnancy study. The J gene is TRBJ1-2, the V gene TRBV19; a weak D match, TRBD1 (5 bases). Here the sequenced sample was CD4+ T cells from peripheral blood mononuclear cells, taken in the first trimester of pregnancy. This CDR3 reads CASKQGRYGYTF. The CDR3 DNA reads as TGTGCCAGCAAGCAGGGCCGCTATGGCTACACCTTC.